This is a list of T cell receptor beta chains from one sample in a study of T-cell reconstitution after alpha-beta-depleted transplantation in children. TCRdb itself ran the PCR reads through MiXCR, one entry per CDR3 protein. The sample records about 980,000 distinct CDR3 sequences, about 29% being singletons. The sample consisted of PBMCs, mostly from graft donor cells, taken 360 days after TCRalphabeta/CD19-depleted stem cell transplant. The receptor set was obtained from a boy in the first two years of life who had a stem cell transplant for SCID, so the T cells may come from the graft donor. The CDR3 runs from the conserved cysteine through the conserved F or W. D genes are given only for firm matches. Expanded clones are given a class, and other clones once, few, many or no size at all.

j_gene | d_gene | abundance | v_gene | CDR3nt | CDR3aa
TRBJ2-6 | - | - | TRBV20-1 | TGCAGTGCTAGAGACCCACTAATAAAATTCTCTGGGGCCAACGTCCTGACTTTC | CSARDPLIKFSGANVLTF
TRBJ2-5 | - | - | TRBV7-2 | TGTGCCAGCAGCTTTAATCAAGAGACCCAGTACTTC | CASSFNQETQYF
TRBJ2-5 | - | - | TRBV4-1 | TGCGCCAGCAGACTTAGCGGAGAGGGAAAAGAGACCCAGTACTTC | CASRLSGEGKETQYF
TRBJ2-1 | - | few | TRBV20-1 | TGCAGTGCTAGCTACGGGAAGTTCTTC | CSASYGKFF
TRBJ2-7 | TRBD1 | - | TRBV11-1 | TGTGCCAGCAGCTTAGAACAGGGGATGTTCTACGAGCAGTACTTC | CASSLEQGMFYEQYF
TRBJ2-1 | TRBD2 | few | TRBV27 | TGTGCCAGCAGTGCCGGACTAGCCCTATTCAATGAGCAGTTCTTC | CASSAGLALFNEQFF
TRBJ2-4 | - | few | TRBV6-1 | TGTGCCAGCAGCCGAACTCGCAGGGGAGAAAACATTCAGTACTTC | CASSRTRRGENIQYF
TRBJ2-7 | - | - | TRBV7-8 | TGTGCCAGCAGCTTTTATGCTGGCTTGGGTCACGAGCAGTACTTC | CASSFYAGLGHEQYF
TRBJ2-5 | - | few | TRBV7-7 | TGTGCCAGCAGCTTAGCGGGGGGAGCGGGCATACAAGAGACCCAGTACTTC | CASSLAGGAGIQETQYF
TRBJ2-7 | - | - | TRBV20-1 | TGCAGTGCTACGGCGGAGTACGAGCAGTACTTC | CSATAEYEQYF
TRBJ2-7 | TRBD1 | - | TRBV7-9 | TGTGCCAGCAGCTTAGCGGACAGGGCCTACGAGCAGTACTTC | CASSLADRAYEQYF
TRBJ2-5 | - | few | TRBV5-5 | TGTGCCAGCAGCTTGGGAGGGACCGACCCAAAGACCCAGTACTTC | CASSLGGTDPKTQYF
TRBJ2-1 | - | - | TRBV20-1 | TGCAGTGCTAGACAAAGGGAGCAGTTCTTC | CSARQREQFF
TRBJ2-5 | - | - | TRBV20-1 | TGCAGTGCTAGTGATCGTGCAGGGGCAGTGACCCAGTACTTC | CSASDRAGAVTQYF
TRBJ2-7 | TRBD2 | - | TRBV11-2 | TGTGCCAGCAGCTTAGACCCCCCAGGATGGGGGGGTCGTCACTCATCCTACGAGCAGTACTTC | CASSLDPPGWGGRHSSYEQYF
TRBJ1-4 | - | - | TRBV10-3 | TGTGCCATCAGCGCGGGACTTAGGACAACTAATGAAAAACTGTTTTTT | CAISAGLRTTNEKLFF
TRBJ2-2 | - | few | TRBV4-1 | TGCGCCAGCACAACAGGGGGGGGCTTCGACACCGGGGAGCTGTTTTTT | CASTTGGGFDTGELFF
TRBJ2-7 | - | - | TRBV5-5 | TGTGCCAGCAGCTTGGCCTGGGGGACTTCCTACGAGCAGTACTTC | CASSLAWGTSYEQYF
TRBJ2-3 | TRBD1 | - | TRBV15 | TGTGCCACCAGCAGAGCACCCGGGACAGGGATGACAGATACGCAGTATTTT | CATSRAPGTGMTDTQYF
TRBJ2-2 | - | - | TRBV7-2 | TGTGCCAGCAGCTTAGTTTTTGTCGGGATCGGGGAGCTGTTTTTT | CASSLVFVGIGELFF
TRBJ2-3 | - | - | TRBV4-2 | TGTGCCAGCAGCCAAGCCGTGGGCCGGGGGATCGGCACAGATACGCAGTATTTT | CASSQAVGRGIGTDTQYF
TRBJ2-7 | - | - | TRBV5-1 | TGCGCCAGCAGCTTGACCCCTTGGACGGGGTCCTACGAGCAGTACTTC | CASSLTPWTGSYEQYF
TRBJ2-5 | TRBD2 | few | TRBV12-3/TRBV12-4 | TGTGCCAGCAGTGTAGCGGGCAAAGAGACCCAGTACTTC | CASSVAGKETQYF
TRBJ2-1 | - | many | TRBV4-2 | TGTGCCAGCAGCCAAGAATGGGGGGCCTCCTACAATGAGCAGTTCTTC | CASSQEWGASYNEQFF
TRBJ2-1 | - | few | TRBV21-1 | TGTGCCAGCGTAGCGGGGTTGAGGGTTTACTGTAAGCAGTTCTTC | CASVAGLRVYCKQFF
TRBJ2-1 | TRBD1 | - | TRBV29-1 | TGCAGCGTTGACCAGGGGGCGCGGGGCAATGAGCAGTTCTTC | CSVDQGARGNEQFF
TRBJ2-3 | - | many | TRBV20-1 | TGCAGTGCTATTCGAGACCCATGGAGGCAGTATTTT | CSAIRDPWRQYF
TRBJ2-7 | TRBD1 | - | TRBV12-3/TRBV12-4 | TGTGCCAGCAGTTTAAAGGCGACAGGGTGGACTGGGGAGCAGTACTTC | CASSLKATGWTGEQYF
TRBJ1-1 | - | - | TRBV29-1 | TGCAGCGTTGTGTTACCCATGAACACTGAAGCTTTCTTT | CSVVLPMNTEAFF
TRBJ2-1 | - | - | TRBV24-1 | TGTGCCACCAGTGACCCCAGACGGAGGGGCAATGAGCAGTTCTTC | CATSDPRRRGNEQFF
TRBJ2-7 | TRBD1 | few | TRBV18 | TGTGCCAGCTCACCGCGACAGGGGTCCGGTGAGCAGTACTTC | CASSPRQGSGEQYF
TRBJ2-1 | TRBD2 | - | TRBV27 | TGTGCCAGCCGCAAAGGGACTAGCGTGAGCTACAATGAGCAGTTCTTC | CASRKGTSVSYNEQFF
TRBJ1-1 | - | - | TRBV6-1 | TGTGCCAGCAGTGACTACCGGGCCACGAACATCCGAATTCCGGCTTTCTTT | CASSDYRATNIRIPAFF
TRBJ2-7 | TRBD1 | - | TRBV4-2 | TGTGCCATCAGCCAGAAGGGGGCTTACGAGCAGTACTTC | CAISQKGAYEQYF